The 17 T cell receptor beta chains presented below share a single source sample, sequenced in a study of blood T cell repertoires in COVID-19. Clones were sequenced by immunoSEQ multiplex PCR, and TCRdb holds only the in-frame ones, with some missing. The sample has about 300,000 clones, around four fifths seen once. The specimen sequenced was peripheral blood. The receptors stem from a woman aged 45 to 65 with acute or convalescent COVID-19.

This clone was detected only once. The chain combines TRBV5-6 with TRBJ2-3, with D possibly TRBD1 on 7 matching bases. The V gene lost 3 bases and the J gene lost 0 bases, with 17 bases spanning the gap. CDR3 length equals 17 residues. CDR1 is SGHDT, CDR2 YYEEEE, per germline. The CDR3, as DNA: TGTGCCAGCAGCTGGGGGGACAGTCGAGTTAGCACAGATACGCAGTATTTT. It translates to CASSWGDSRVSTDTQYF.

This sequence joins TRBV2 and TRBJ1-5, with no clear D. Looked up from germline, CDR1 is SNHLY and CDR2 is FYNNEI. V lost 4 bases and J lost 4, with 8 bases in between. The CDR3 is 13 residues long. The CDR3 coding sequence is TGTGCCAGCAGTGCGGGTCAAAATCAGCCCCAGCATTTT. It yields the protein CASSAGQNQPQHF.

The V gene is TRBV9, the J gene TRBJ1-1; 9 bases fit TRBD1. The germline gives CDR1 SGDLS, CDR2 YYNGEE. Trimming at V came to 3 bases and at J to 5 bases, leaving 8 bases not matched to a gene. The CDR3 extends over 15 amino acids. The CDR3 is CASSATGGALTEAFF. The CDR3 DNA sequence: TGTGCCAGCAGCGCCACAGGGGGCGCTTTGACTGAAGCTTTCTTT.

V usage is TRBV19 and J usage is TRBJ2-3; D not certain. This CDR3 region has 14 residues. Looked up from germline, CDR1 is LNHDA and CDR2 is SQIVND (reference sequence). Between the trimmed V and J ends, which lost 5 bases and 0 bases, there was a span of 9 bases. CDR3 region: CASSPSMSTDTQYF. As DNA, the CDR3 is TGTGCCAGTAGTCCCAGTATGAGCACAGATACGCAGTATTTT.

This clone showed up just once. V usage is TRBV2 and J usage is TRBJ1-4; TRBD1 is a possible D gene (5 bases). Germline V CDR1 and CDR2: SNHLY, FYNNEI. V lost 7 bases and J 8 bases, leaving 17 bases between the germline ends. This CDR3 region has 14 residues. For the CDR3, the DNA is TGTGCCAGCACCCTGGACGGGGGAGAAGAAAAACTGTTTTTT. This codes for CASTLDGGEEKLFF.

V and J are TRBV5-1 and TRBJ2-2; 8 bases are a match to TRBD1. The V and J ends lost 4 bases and 3 bases, in that order; junction bases with no gene match: 2. CDR3 length: 14 residues. Germline CDR1 reads SGHRS; CDR2 reads YFSETQ. Here the CDR3 DNA reads TGCGCCAGCAGCCCGACAGGGGACACCGGGGAGCTGTTTTTT. It codes for CASSPTGDTGELFF.

V gene TRBV27 combines with J gene TRBJ1-2, with TRBD1 identical over 11 bases. The CDR3 sequence is 15 residues long. J was trimmed by 4 bases and V by 1 base; bases with no gene match: 2. The germline gives CDR1 MNHEY, CDR2 SMNVEV (reference sequence). CDR3 sequence: CASSLYGTGGYGYTF. CDR3 in DNA: TGTGCCAGCAGTTTATACGGGACAGGGGGCTATGGCTACACCTTC.

The genes are TRBV6-5 and TRBJ2-3, with a weak D call TRBD2 (5 bases). Trimming cost V 2 bases and J 2 bases, with 11 bases left between them. CDR1 is MNHEY and CDR2 is SVGAGI in the germline V gene. The CDR3 runs to 15 residues. The CDR3 here is CASSYVEGITDTQYF. The DNA of the CDR3 is TGTGCCAGCAGTTACGTCGAGGGCATCACAGATACGCAGTATTTT.

The chain joins TRBV5-1 to TRBJ2-7, with a possible D match to TRBD1 (5 bases). V lost 0 bases and J 0 bases, leaving 10 bases between the germline ends. Germline loops: CDR1 SGHRS, CDR2 YFSETQ. The CDR3 length is 15 residues. This CDR3 reads CASSLDATVSYEQYF. The CDR3 coding sequence is TGCGCCAGCAGCTTGGATGCGACAGTCTCCTACGAGCAGTACTTC.

The chain uses TRBV4-2 and TRBJ2-5, with 7 bases fitting TRBD1. Germline CDR1 reads LGHNA; CDR2 reads YNFKEQ. The CDR3 totals 13 residues. The J segment lost 5 bases and the V segment lost 3 bases, leaving 3 bases of the junction unmatched. The CDR3 coding sequence is TGTGCCAGCAGCCATGACAGGGCCGAGACCCAGTACTTC. Protein product: CASSHDRAETQYF.

The chain is built from TRBV7-9 and TRBJ2-5; D is unresolved. This CDR3 spans 12 amino acids. Germline assignment: CDR1 SEHNR and CDR2 FQNEAQ (reference sequence). The ends were cut back, 5 bases at V and 5 bases at J, with 9 bases in the middle. CDR3 nucleotides: TGTGCCAGCAGCGTCGTTTCTGAGACCCAGTACTTC. It codes for CASSVVSETQYF.

The rearrangement joins TRBV5-4 to TRBJ2-2, with a tentative D call TRBD1 (6 bases). CDR1 and CDR2 from the germline V gene are SGHNT and YYREEE (reference sequence). The CDR3 is 15 residues long. Trimming stripped 3 bases from V and 5 bases from J, with 14 bases between. This chain's CDR3 is CASSSAHRVTGELFF. The CDR3 bases are TGTGCCAGCAGCTCGGCCCACAGGGTTACCGGGGAGCTGTTTTTT.

The V call is TRBV2, the J call TRBJ1-2; weak D call: TRBD1 (5 bases). The CDR3 sequence is 14 residues long. V lost 4 bases to trimming and J lost 4 bases, with 13 bases between them. Germline V gene sequence: CDR1 SNHLY, CDR2 FYNNEI. The CDR3 bases are TGTGCCAGCAGTGCGACAGCCCTTACCTATGGCTACACCTTC. This sequence encodes CASSATALTYGYTF.

This chain connects TRBV6-5 to TRBJ2-5; D gene uncertain. The CDR3 spans 14 residues. Trimming pared 2 bases from V and 3 bases from J, leaving 10 bases between. Germline V gene sequence: CDR1 MNHEY, CDR2 SVGAGI. CDR3: CASSYNLREETQYF. The CDR3 region has the DNA TGTGCCAGCAGTTACAACCTTCGCGAAGAGACCCAGTACTTC.

This chain connects TRBV7-6 to TRBJ2-1, with 9 bases that match TRBD2. This CDR3 spans 14 amino acids. Germline-derived CDR1 and CDR2 are SGHVS and FNYEAQ. V trimming: 3 bases; J trimming: 4 bases; junction bases outside the gene matches: 1. CDR3 DNA sequence: TGTGCCAGCAGCTTTAGCGGGAGTTACAATGAGCAGTTCTTC. Translated: CASSFSGSYNEQFF. The variable domain in full, completed from reference TRBV7-6 and TRBJ2-1, reads GAGVSQSPRYKVTKRGQDVALRCDPISGHVSLYWYRQALGQGPEFLTYFNYEAQQDKSGLPNDRFSAERPEGSISTLTIQRTEQRDSAMYRCASSFSGSYNEQFFGPGTRLTVL.

The chain links TRBV5-4 to TRBJ2-2; 8 bases align to TRBD1. J was trimmed by 0 bases and V by 3 bases; bases with no gene match: 1. The CDR3 consists of 15 residues. Germline V gene sequence: CDR1 SGHNT, CDR2 YYREEE (reference sequence). Here the CDR3 DNA reads TGTGCCAGCAGCTGGGACAGGCCGAACACCGGGGAGCTGTTTTTT. Protein product: CASSWDRPNTGELFF.

The genes are TRBV5-8 and TRBJ1-5, with 8 bases fitting TRBD1. Germline-derived CDR1 and CDR2 are SGHTS and YDEGEE. Losses at the gene ends were 4 bases for V and 7 bases for J; bases not matched to a gene: 7. There are 14 residues in the CDR3. CDR3 amino acids: CASSAQGALQPQHF. The CDR3 DNA follows: TGTGCCAGCAGCGCCCAGGGGGCTCTGCAGCCCCAGCATTTT.